Listed below are T cell receptor beta chains from one sample, sequenced in a study of control samples from healthy donors and cancer patients. Assay used: immunoSEQ multiplex PCR; TCRdb lists only in-frame clones, some missing. Among around 100,000 clones listed, about 89% were seen once. Sequencing input: blood. The receptors were sampled from a man between 25 and 39 years old in good health. CDR3s include the opening cysteine and the closing phenylalanine or tryptophan. The D gene is left open where the match is weak. Not every row has a clone size; where given, it reads once, few, many or a size class.

TRBV28	TRBD2	TRBJ2-5	.	TGTGCCAGCAGTTTCCCCAGCGGGGTGGAAGAGACCCAGTACTTC	CASSFPSGVEETQYF
TRBV28	.	TRBJ1-1	.	TGTGCCAGCAGGAGGATATCTGAAGCTTTCTTT	CASRRISEAFF
TRBV29-1	TRBD1	TRBJ2-3	.	TGCAGCGTTGAAGATCTCCAAGGACAGGGAGGTTTAGGGTATTTT	CSVEDLQGQGGLGYF
TRBV6-2/TRBV6-3	.	TRBJ2-3	.	TGTGCCAGCAGTTACGGGGGTGGAGGGCCTATGGCAGATACGCAGTATTTT	CASSYGGGGPMADTQYF
TRBV28	.	TRBJ2-7	.	TGTGCCAGCCAGGAGGGGGACCTCTCCTACGAGCAGTACTTC	CASQEGDLSYEQYF
TRBV15	TRBD1	TRBJ1-4	.	TGTGCCACCAGCACCCCGGGACAGGGTATGTGGAAACTGTTTTTT	CATSTPGQGMWKLFF
TRBV9	.	TRBJ2-1	.	TGTGCCAGCAACGGAGGCTCCTACAATGAGCAGTTCTTC	CASNGGSYNEQFF
TRBV20-1	TRBD2	TRBJ2-1	.	TGCAGTGCTATACTAGCGTTTGAGCAGTTCTTC	CSAILAFEQFF
TRBV28	TRBD2	TRBJ2-3	.	TGTGCCAGCAGGGACTCCGGGACTAGCGGGAGATATACGCAGTATTTT	CASRDSGTSGRYTQYF
TRBV6-5	.	TRBJ1-1	.	TGTGCCAGCATGCGGGTATTCACTGAAGCTTTCTTT	CASMRVFTEAFF
TRBV14	.	TRBJ1-1	.	TGTGCCAGCAGCCAAGTTAGGACGGCTGAAGCTTTCTTT	CASSQVRTAEAFF
TRBV7-2	.	TRBJ2-7	.	TGTGCCAGCAGCACGGACGGACTGGGAACCTACGAGCAGTACTTC	CASSTDGLGTYEQYF
TRBV7-9	.	TRBJ2-5	.	TGTGCCAGCAGCTTAGGAGGAAGCCAAGAGACCCAGTACTTC	CASSLGGSQETQYF
TRBV7-9	.	TRBJ1-5	few	TGTGCCAGCAGCTTAGATCGCGGGGAGCCCCAGCATTTT	CASSLDRGEPQHF
TRBV28	.	TRBJ2-7	.	TGTGCCAGCAGAAAACAACCCCTAGAGGGCTACGAGCAGTACTTC	CASRKQPLEGYEQYF
TRBV9	.	TRBJ2-5	few	TGTGCCAGCAGCGTACAGTCGGAGGGGACCCAGTACTTC	CASSVQSEGTQYF
TRBV5-4	.	TRBJ2-7	.	TGTGCCAGCAGCTTGTATAGCGGCCCCCTCGAGCAGTACTTC	CASSLYSGPLEQYF
TRBV28	.	TRBJ2-7	.	TGTGCCAGCGCCCTTTGGGGCGAGCAGTACTTC	CASALWGEQYF
TRBV20-1	TRBD2	TRBJ2-3	.	TGCAGTGCTAGTATTCTGTTGCGGGGGGCCAGCACAGATACGCAGTATTTT	CSASILLRGASTDTQYF
TRBV28	TRBD2	TRBJ2-4	.	TGTGCCAGCAGTACAACCGTATTAGCGGGAGATGGAACCAAAAACATTCAGTACTTC	CASSTTVLAGDGTKNIQYF
TRBV6-5	TRBD2	TRBJ2-2	.	TGTGCCAGCAGTTACCTTACCGGGACTAGAAACGGGGAGCTGTTTTTT	CASSYLTGTRNGELFF
TRBV18	.	TRBJ1-1	once	TGTGCCAGCTCACCCACACAGGGGAACACTGAAGCTTTCTTT	CASSPTQGNTEAFF
TRBV6-1	.	TRBJ1-5	few	TGTGCCAGCAGTGATGAAGGGAATCCCCCTCGGCGAGGCAATCAGCCCCAGCATTTT	CASSDEGNPPRRGNQPQHF
TRBV3-1/TRBV3-2	TRBD2	TRBJ2-1	.	TGTGCCAGCAGCCAAGCCGGGACTAGCGGGAATGAGCAGTTCTTC	CASSQAGTSGNEQFF
TRBV7-9	.	TRBJ2-6	.	TGTGCCAGCAGCTTAGTGGTGACTGGGGCCAACGTCCTGACTTTC	CASSLVVTGANVLTF
TRBV9	.	TRBJ1-3	once	TGTGCCAGCAGCGTAGGAACAGGGACTCTTTCTGACTCTGGAAACACCATATATTTT	CASSVGTGTLSDSGNTIYF
TRBV19	.	TRBJ2-2	.	TGTGCCAGTAGAGGGGGGACGGTGAACACCGGGGAGCTGTTTTTT	CASRGGTVNTGELFF
TRBV28	TRBD1	TRBJ1-6	.	TGTGCCAGCAGTTCCGCCGGGACAGGGAAATCACCCCTCCACTTT	CASSSAGTGKSPLHF
TRBV4-1	TRBD1	TRBJ1-4	.	TGCGCCAGCAGCCAGAATGACAGGGATAATGAAAAACTGTTTTTT	CASSQNDRDNEKLFF
TRBV5-6	.	TRBJ2-5	.	TGTGCCAGCAGCTTGGGAAAAGAGACCCAGTACTTC	CASSLGKETQYF
TRBV6-6	.	TRBJ2-7	.	TGTGCCAGCAGTTATCAAGGGGTAGGCCACGAGCAGTACTTC	CASSYQGVGHEQYF
TRBV6-5	.	TRBJ1-1	.	TGTGCCAGCAGTCGTATACGGCAGGGGCCGGGAGCTTTCTTT	CASSRIRQGPGAFF
TRBV12-5	TRBD2	TRBJ2-5	.	TGTGCTAGTGGTTTGACTAGCGAGGCCCAGACCCAGTACTTC	CASGLTSEAQTQYF
TRBV18	.	TRBJ2-5	.	TGTGCCAGCTCACCATCCGTCCAAGAGACCCAGTACTTC	CASSPSVQETQYF
TRBV12-5	.	TRBJ1-5	.	TGTGCTAGTGGCAAGGAACCAAATCAGCCCCAGCATTTT	CASGKEPNQPQHF
TRBV30	TRBD1	TRBJ1-1	.	TGTGCCTGGAGTATGCAGGGGGGATGGACTGAAGCTTTCTTT	CAWSMQGGWTEAFF
TRBV5-1	.	TRBJ1-1	.	TGCGCCAGCAGCTCACCCAGTGTGGGGGAAGCTTTCTTT	CASSSPSVGEAFF
TRBV6-6	.	TRBJ1-6	few	TGTGCCAGCAGACCGTTTGAGTCACCCCTCCACTTT	CASRPFESPLHF
TRBV15	.	TRBJ2-1	.	TGTGCCACCAGCAGACATGGACGCAGCTCCTACAATGAGCAGTTCTTC	CATSRHGRSSYNEQFF
TRBV10-3	.	TRBJ2-2	.	TGTGCCATCAGTGAGTTTAACACCGGGGAGCTGTTTTTT	CAISEFNTGELFF
TRBV24-1	TRBD1	TRBJ1-2	few	TGTGCCACCAGTGCCCGACAGGGGAGCTATGGCTACACCTTC	CATSARQGSYGYTF
TRBV7-8	.	TRBJ2-5	.	TGTGCCAGCAGCTTAGACTTCACAACTAAAGAGACCCAGTACTTC	CASSLDFTTKETQYF
TRBV6-2/TRBV6-3	.	TRBJ2-7	.	TGTGCCAGCAGTTACGGGGACAAGCAGTACTTC	CASSYGDKQYF
TRBV11-2	TRBD2	TRBJ2-5	.	TGTGCCAGCAGCTCCTGGACTAGCGGGCCGCAAGAGACCCAGTACTTC	CASSSWTSGPQETQYF
TRBV12-5	TRBD1	TRBJ1-4	.	TGTGCTAGTGGTTCCCACCTCGGACAGGCCAGAACATATGAAAAACTGTTTTTT	CASGSHLGQARTYEKLFF
TRBV5-8	.	TRBJ1-3	.	TGTGCCAGCAGCTTAGGGGTTACTGGAAACACCATATATTTT	CASSLGVTGNTIYF
TRBV7-2	TRBD1	TRBJ1-2	.	TGTGCCAGTTTAAACCCGACAGGGATAGGGGGCTACACCTTC	CASLNPTGIGGYTF
TRBV7-2	TRBD2	TRBJ2-2	.	TGTGCCAGCAGCTTAGTAGGCACTAGCGGGACAGCCGGGGAGCTGTTTTTT	CASSLVGTSGTAGELFF
TRBV20-1	.	TRBJ2-4	.	TGCAGTGCTAGTAACCTAACCAAAAACATTCAGTACTTC	CSASNLTKNIQYF
TRBV7-2	.	TRBJ2-3	.	TGTGCCAGCAGCTTAGGGGGGCAAAGCACAGATACGCAGTATTTT	CASSLGGQSTDTQYF
TRBV18	.	TRBJ1-6	.	TGTGCCAGCTCACCAATCAGGGATTCACCCCTCCACTTT	CASSPIRDSPLHF
TRBV19	TRBD1	TRBJ1-6	.	TGTGCCAGTGCGGACAGGGGCCTTAATTCACCCCTCCACTTT	CASADRGLNSPLHF
TRBV4-2	.	TRBJ1-3	.	TGTGCCAGCAGCCAAGTCCCCGAACTAAACTCTGGAAACACCATATATTTT	CASSQVPELNSGNTIYF
TRBV4-1	.	TRBJ1-6	.	TGCGCCAGCAGCGAACAGCAGAATCTTAATTCACCCCTCCACTTT	CASSEQQNLNSPLHF
TRBV5-4	.	TRBJ2-7	.	TGTGCCAGCAGCCCGGACTTGAGCTACGAGCAGTACTTC	CASSPDLSYEQYF
TRBV24-1	.	TRBJ1-5	.	TGTGCCACCAGTGATGGTAGCAATCAGCCCCAGCATTTT	CATSDGSNQPQHF
TRBV9	.	TRBJ2-1	.	TGTGCCAGCAGCGTAGAGCTAAGCTCCTACAATGAGCAGTTCTTC	CASSVELSSYNEQFF
TRBV14	TRBD2	TRBJ2-2	.	TGTGCCAGCAGCCCCCGCCTAGCGGGGGCCGGGGAGCTGTTTTTT	CASSPRLAGAGELFF
TRBV21-1	.	TRBJ2-7	.	TGTGCCAGCAGCAACCCAGGGTTCGGGACTAGCCCCCACGAGCAGTACTTC	CASSNPGFGTSPHEQYF